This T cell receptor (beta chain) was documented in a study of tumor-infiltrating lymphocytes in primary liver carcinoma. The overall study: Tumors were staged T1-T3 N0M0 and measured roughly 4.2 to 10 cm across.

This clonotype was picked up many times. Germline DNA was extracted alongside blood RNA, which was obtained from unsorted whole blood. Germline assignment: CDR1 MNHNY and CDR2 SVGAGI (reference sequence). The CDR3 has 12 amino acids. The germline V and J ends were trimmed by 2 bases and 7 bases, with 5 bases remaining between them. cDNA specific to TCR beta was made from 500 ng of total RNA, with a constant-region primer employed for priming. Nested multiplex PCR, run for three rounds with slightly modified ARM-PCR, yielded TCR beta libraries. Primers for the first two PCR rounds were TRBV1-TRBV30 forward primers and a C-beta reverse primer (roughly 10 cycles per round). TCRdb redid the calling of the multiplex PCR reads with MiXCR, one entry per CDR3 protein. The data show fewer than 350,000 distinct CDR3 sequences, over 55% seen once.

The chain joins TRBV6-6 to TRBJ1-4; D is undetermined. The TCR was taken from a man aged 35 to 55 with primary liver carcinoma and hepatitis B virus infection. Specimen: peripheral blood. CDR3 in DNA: TGTGCCAGCAGTTACGATACTGAAAAACTGTTTTTT. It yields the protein CASSYDTEKLFF.